The TCR beta chain under discussion was sequenced for a study of blood T cell repertoires in COVID-19. On the study more broadly: PBMCs, B-cell-depleted T cells, or T cells were the source of the cDNA or gDNA that made up the material.

Per the original data handling: Amplification from reference gene primers served as the basis for estimated nucleated cell counts. Assay used: immunoSEQ multiplex PCR; TCRdb lists only in-frame clones, some missing. V and J calls and clone size are those listed in that table; D and trimming were worked out from the DNA. The profile shows about 110,000 clones, about 85% of them singletons. The V gene end was trimmed by 4 bases and the J gene end by 2 bases; junction bases not matched to a gene: 4. The CDR3 is made up of 16 amino acids. CDR1 is SGHTA and CDR2 is FQGNSA in the germline V gene. In its sample, this clone was seen once.

The sample consisted of peripheral blood. The rearrangement links TRBV7-2 to TRBJ2-3, with 12 bases aligning to TRBD2. This receptor was obtained from a man aged 35-49 years with acute or convalescent COVID-19. The CDR3 reads CASSSGLAGPTDTQYF. The CDR3 nucleotides read TGTGCCAGCAGCTCCGGACTAGCGGGACCCACAGATACGCAGTATTTT.